This is a list of T cell receptor beta chains from one sample in a study of radiotherapy plus CTLA-4 blockade in lung cancer. TCRdb keeps only in-frame clones here, not all; method: immunoSEQ multiplex PCR. This table has around 40,000 clones, approximately 86% appearing once. This material consisted of peripheral blood, taken from a patient treated with radiotherapy plus ipilimumab. These TCRs come from a human donor with non-small cell lung cancer whose response to radiotherapy plus ipilimumab could not be evaluated. The CDR3 runs from the conserved cysteine through the conserved F or W. Each record gives: D gene, J gene, clone size, V gene, CDR3 DNA, CDR3 protein. A D gene is named only where the DNA matches it firmly. Not every row has a clone size; where given, it reads once, few, many or a size class.

NA	TRBJ2-7	NA	TRBV6-5	TGTGCCAGCAGTTTCTCCAGGGGACCGAGCGAGCAGTACTTC	CASSFSRGPSEQYF
NA	TRBJ1-1	NA	TRBV13	TGTGCCAGCAGTTCCGGGACACTGAACACTGAAGCTTTCTTT	CASSSGTLNTEAFF
NA	TRBJ2-2	NA	TRBV9	TGTGCCAGCAGCTTGGACTCGGCCCCCGGGGAGCTGTTTTTT	CASSLDSAPGELFF
NA	TRBJ2-1	few	TRBV25-1	TGTGCCAGCAGTGTACAGGGCGATGAGCAGTTCTTC	CASSVQGDEQFF
TRBD1	TRBJ2-7	NA	TRBV9	TGTGCCAGCAGCGGAGGACAGGGGGTACCCTACGAGCAGTACTTC	CASSGGQGVPYEQYF
TRBD1	TRBJ2-7	NA	TRBV29-1	TGCAGCGTTGAAGCGACAGGGAACTACGAGCAGTACTTC	CSVEATGNYEQYF
TRBD1	TRBJ1-5	NA	TRBV4-2	TGTGCCAGCAGCCAAGAATGGACAGGGGTGCAGCCCCAGCATTTT	CASSQEWTGVQPQHF
TRBD1	TRBJ2-5	NA	TRBV4-1	TGCGCCAGCAGCCGACAGGGGCGGGAGACCCAGTACTTC	CASSRQGRETQYF
NA	TRBJ1-1	NA	TRBV11-3	TGTGCCAGCAGCTGGCCGGTGATAGCTAACACTGAAGCTTTCTTT	CASSWPVIANTEAFF
TRBD1	TRBJ1-2	NA	TRBV27	TGTGCCAGCAGTACCAGACAGGGTAACTATGGCTACACCTTC	CASSTRQGNYGYTF
NA	TRBJ1-2	NA	TRBV28	TGTGCCAGCAGTCCCGACAGGTCTAACTATGGCTACACCTTC	CASSPDRSNYGYTF
TRBD1	TRBJ2-1	NA	TRBV10-1	TGCGCCAGCAGGCCGGGACAGAGCTCCTACAATGAGCAGTTCTTC	CASRPGQSSYNEQFF
NA	TRBJ2-7	NA	TRBV6-7	TGTGCCAGCACCCACCGAGGGTTCCAGTCTGTTTACGAGCAGTACTTC	CASTHRGFQSVYEQYF
NA	TRBJ2-3	NA	TRBV9	TGTGCCAGCAGCGCCGGGGTACGTGGCACAGATACGCAGTATTTT	CASSAGVRGTDTQYF
TRBD1	TRBJ2-5	NA	TRBV6-5	TGTGCCAGCAGTACCGGACAGGGGGCAACAGAGACCCAGTACTTC	CASSTGQGATETQYF
NA	TRBJ2-5	NA	TRBV5-1	TGCGCCAGCAGCTTGGTCGGGGAGACCCAGTACTTC	CASSLVGETQYF
NA	TRBJ2-2	NA	TRBV6-1	TGTGCCAGCGAGGGGGCCGGGGGGCTGTTTTTT	CASEGAGGLFF
NA	TRBJ2-7	NA	TRBV18	TGTGCCAGCTCACCTTCCTCGGGAGGGGGCGGGGTCGAGCAGTACTTC	CASSPSSGGGGVEQYF
NA	TRBJ2-7	few	TRBV4-3	TGCGCCAGCAGCCGAGACCGGGATCCTTCCTACGAGCAGTACTTC	CASSRDRDPSYEQYF
TRBD1	TRBJ2-7	NA	TRBV29-1	TGCAGCGTTGACGCAGGGGGCGGACAGGGCTACGAGCAGTACTTC	CSVDAGGGQGYEQYF
TRBD1	TRBJ1-5	NA	TRBV28	TGTGCCAGCAGTTTGGTAGGGAGGGGACAGGGGGTTAAGCAGCCCCAGCATTTT	CASSLVGRGQGVKQPQHF